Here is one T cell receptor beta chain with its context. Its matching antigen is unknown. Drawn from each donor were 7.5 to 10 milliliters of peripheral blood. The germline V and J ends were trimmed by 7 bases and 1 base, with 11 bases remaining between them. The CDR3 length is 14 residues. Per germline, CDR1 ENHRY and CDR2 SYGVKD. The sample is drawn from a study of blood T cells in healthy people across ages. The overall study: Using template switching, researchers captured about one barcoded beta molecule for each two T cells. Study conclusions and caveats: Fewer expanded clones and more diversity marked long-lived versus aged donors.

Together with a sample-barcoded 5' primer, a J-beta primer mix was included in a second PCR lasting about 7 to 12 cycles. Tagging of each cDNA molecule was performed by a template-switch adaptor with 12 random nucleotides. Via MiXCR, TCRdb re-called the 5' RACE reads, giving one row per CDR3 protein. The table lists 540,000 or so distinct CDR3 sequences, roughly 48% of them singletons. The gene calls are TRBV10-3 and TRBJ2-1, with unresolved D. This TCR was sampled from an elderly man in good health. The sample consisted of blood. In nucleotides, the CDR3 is TGTGCCATCATCCGAACAGCATCCTACAATGAGCAGTTCTTC. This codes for CAIIRTASYNEQFF.